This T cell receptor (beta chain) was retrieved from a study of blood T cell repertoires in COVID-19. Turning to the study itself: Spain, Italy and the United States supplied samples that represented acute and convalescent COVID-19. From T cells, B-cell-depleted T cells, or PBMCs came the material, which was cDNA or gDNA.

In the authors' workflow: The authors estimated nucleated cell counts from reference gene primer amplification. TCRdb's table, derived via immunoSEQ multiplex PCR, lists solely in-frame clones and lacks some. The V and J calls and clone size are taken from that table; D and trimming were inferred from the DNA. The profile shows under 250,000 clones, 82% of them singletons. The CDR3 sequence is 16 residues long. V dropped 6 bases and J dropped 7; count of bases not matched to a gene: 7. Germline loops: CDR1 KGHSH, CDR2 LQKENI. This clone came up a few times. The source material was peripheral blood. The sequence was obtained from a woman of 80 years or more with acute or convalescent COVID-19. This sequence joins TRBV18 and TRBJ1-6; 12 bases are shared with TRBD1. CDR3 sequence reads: CASSSGTGGSNSPLHF. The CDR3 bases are TGTGCCAGCTCTTCCGGGACAGGGGGCTCCAATTCACCCCTCCACTTT. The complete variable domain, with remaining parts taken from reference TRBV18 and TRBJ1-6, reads NAGVMQNPRHLVRRRGQEARLRCSPMKGHSHVYWYRQLPEEGLKFMVYLQKENIIDESGMPKERFSAEFPKEGPSILRIQQVVRGDSAAYFCASSSGTGGSNSPLHFGNGTRLTVT.